Each of the 12 T cell receptor beta chains below was sequenced from the same sample in a study of CD8+ T cells in alopecia areata. Treatment meaning: oral pan-JAK inhibitor, 5-10 mg twice daily. RNA extraction was followed by reverse transcription into cDNA, which acted as the sequencing template. The table came from immunoSEQ multiplex PCR; TCRdb's copy has only in-frame clones and leaves some out. This sample has about 180,000 clones, with roughly 50% found just once. Sequenced here: CD8+ T cells sorted from blood, sampled at week 24, from a patient treated with tofacitinib. Receptors were obtained from a human donor with alopecia areata.

The sample holds a few counts of this clone. The chain combines TRBV5-1 with TRBJ2-7, with no clear D. The CDR3 has 13 amino acids. Germline V gene sequence: CDR1 SGHRS, CDR2 YFSETQ. V lost 0 bases and J 6 bases, leaving 10 bases between the germline ends. CDR3 nucleotide sequence: TGCGCCAGCAGCTTGGGGGCAGCACGCGAGCAGTACTTC. This gives the protein CASSLGAAREQYF. The variable domain in full, with the rest retrieved from reference TRBV5-1 and TRBJ2-7, is KAGVTQTPRYLIKTRGQQVTLSCSPISGHRSVSWYQQTPGQGLQFLFEYFSETQRNKGNFPGRFSGRQFSNSRSEMNVSTLELGDSALYLCASSLGAAREQYFGPGTRLTVT.

This clone was counted a few times. This rearrangement joins TRBV29-1 to TRBJ1-1; TRBD1 might be the D (5 bases). The CDR3 contains 14 residues. The ends were cut back, 4 bases at V and 2 bases at J, with 14 bases in the middle. Germline-derived CDR1 and CDR2 are SQVTM and ANQGSEA. The CDR3 here is CSVAAQGRNTEAFF. Here the CDR3 DNA reads TGCAGCGTTGCGGCCCAGGGACGTAACACTGAAGCTTTCTTT. The entire variable domain, with the rest obtained from reference TRBV29-1 and TRBJ1-1, is as follows: SAVISQKPSRDICQRGTSLTIQCQVDSQVTMMFWYRQQPGQSLTLIATANQGSEATYESGFVIDKFPISRPNLTFSTLTVSNMSPEDSSIYLCSVAAQGRNTEAFFGQGTRLTVV.

The chain has TRBV6-6 and TRBJ2-3; no reliable D call. The CDR3 runs to 15 residues. The V end lost 2 bases, the J end lost 2 bases, and 11 bases lay between the germline ends. In germline, CDR1 is MNHNY, CDR2 SVGAGI (reference sequence). The CDR3 spells CASSYTGSFTDTQYF. CDR3 coding DNA: TGTGCCAGCAGTTACACCGGGTCTTTCACAGATACGCAGTATTTT.

This clone has only a few counts. The chain carries TRBV15 and TRBJ1-5; TRBD1 is a possible D gene (5 bases). Per germline, CDR1 LNHNV and CDR2 YYDKDF (reference sequence). Between the trimmed V and J ends, which lost 3 bases and 0 bases, there was a span of 12 bases. The CDR3 has 16 residues. The CDR3 here is CATSSPTVISNQPQHF. The CDR3 bases are TGTGCCACCAGCAGCCCGACAGTTATTAGCAATCAGCCCCAGCATTTT. The full variable domain, rest sourced from reference TRBV15 and TRBJ1-5, is DAMVIQNPRYQVTQFGKPVTLSCSQTLNHNVMYWYQQKSSQAPKLLFHYYDKDFNNEADTPDNFQSRRPNTSFCFLDIRSPGLGDTAMYLCATSSPTVISNQPQHFGDGTRLSIL.

This clone was recorded a few times. This rearrangement joins TRBV29-1 to TRBJ2-2; possibly TRBD1 or TRBD2 for D (5 bases each). This CDR3 contains 13 residues. Germline CDR1 SQVTM, CDR2 ANQGSEA. V was shortened by 5 bases and J by 7 bases, with 14 bases between the two germline ends. CDR3 loop: CSVWDLANGELFF. In nucleotides, the CDR3 is TGCAGCGTTTGGGACCTTGCTAACGGGGAGCTGTTTTTT.

The V gene is TRBV11-2, the J gene TRBJ2-2; 7 bases are a match to TRBD2. The CDR3 has 16 residues. CDR1 SGHAT and CDR2 FQNNGV come from the germline V gene. Trimming took 1 base from V and 1 from J; bases not matched to a gene: 3. The CDR3 is CASSLGSSGNTGELFF. DNA of the CDR3: TGTGCCAGCAGCTTAGGGTCTAGCGGGAACACCGGGGAGCTGTTTTTT.

Only a few counts were recorded for this clone. CDR3 bases: TGCAGCGTTGAAGACTACACCTTC. Translating gives CSVEDYTF. The V call is TRBV29-1, the J call TRBJ1-2; D gene unclear. CDR1 and CDR2 (germline): SQVTM, ANQGSEA. CDR3 length equals 8 residues. V lost 0 bases and J 10 bases, leaving 0 bases between the germline ends.

This clone came up a few times. The rearrangement uses TRBV6-6 and TRBJ1-2; 7 bases fit TRBD1. The CDR3 spans 16 residues. Germline lookup yields CDR1 MNHNY and CDR2 SVGAGI (reference sequence). V shed 4 bases and J 8 bases; nucleotides not matched to a gene: 16. CDR3 loop: CASSFRDSKKLGGYTF. DNA of the CDR3: TGTGCCAGCAGTTTCCGGGACAGCAAAAAACTGGGGGGCTACACCTTC.

The rearrangement uses TRBV29-1 and TRBJ1-1; the D gene is possibly TRBD1 (5 bases). Germline V gives CDR1 SQVTM, CDR2 ANQGSEA. Trimming shortened V by 8 bases and J by 4 bases, and 20 bases separated the two germline ends. This CDR3 comprises 14 residues. The CDR3: CSFRDGGEGTEAFF. DNA for the CDR3: TGCAGCTTCCGGGACGGTGGAGAGGGCACTGAAGCTTTCTTT.

The chain has TRBV29-1 and TRBJ2-1; D uncertain. Trimming cost V 8 bases and J 4 bases, with 33 bases left between them. The CDR3 length is 19 residues. CDR1 and CDR2 from the germline V gene are SQVTM and ANQGSEA. CDR3 DNA sequence: TGCAGCCTTGTCCCTAAGGCCACTCACATACCGGACCCTTACAATGAGCAGTTCTTC. Protein: CSLVPKATHIPDPYNEQFF.

The chain couples TRBV9 to TRBJ2-7, with 9 bases aligning to TRBD1. The CDR3 consists of 13 residues. Germline V gene lookup returns CDR1 SGDLS and CDR2 YYNGEE. V gave up 3 bases and J gave up 6 bases; unmatched junction bases: 4. In nucleotides, the CDR3 is TGTGCCAGCAGCGGGGGACAGGGTGGCGAGCAGTACTTC. This translates into CASSGGQGGEQYF.

The V call is TRBV7-9, the J call TRBJ1-5; 7 bases are shared with TRBD1. Per germline, CDR1 SEHNR and CDR2 FQNEAQ (reference sequence). The junction had 10 bases not matched to a gene; V was cut back by 1 base and J by 4 bases. This CDR3 is built from 17 residues. CDR3 bases: TGTGCCAGCAGCTTAGGAGGGGGACAGATCCCGAATCAGCCCCAGCATTTT. As protein: CASSLGGGQIPNQPQHF.